This TCR beta chain was identified in a study of CD8 T cells in ankylosing spondylitis. Study-wide points: A motif of fewer than ten highly homologous TCR beta variants was seen as apparently characteristic of ankylosing spondylitis blood. Reportedly, matched ankylosing spondylitis synovial fluid was significantly enriched for disease-linked clones.

This clonotype was recorded at least ten times. Its antigen is currently unknown. Quantitative molecular-barcoded 5'-RACE generated the TCR beta libraries. TCRdb re-derived calls from the 5' RACE reads in MiXCR, one entry per CDR3 protein. The data contain 85,000 to 100,000 distinct CDR3 sequences, 8.8% of them seen just once; the ten biggest clones take up approximately 5.5%. In germline, CDR1 is SNHLY, CDR2 FYNNEI. This CDR3 region has 14 residues. Trimming stripped 7 bases from V and 3 bases from J, with 14 bases between. This chain connects TRBV2 to TRBJ2-3; a possible D gene is TRBD1 (6 bases). The receptor was isolated from a male donor with ankylosing spondylitis or in good health (not recorded which). Sequencing was done on a sample of blood, either unsorted or a sorted T cell fraction (not recorded which). Written as DNA, the CDR3 is TGTGCCAGCACTACAGGGCGTAAAACAGATACGCAGTATTTT. Protein: CASTTGRKTDTQYF.